This T cell receptor beta chain was recorded in a study of T cells in Graves' hyperthyroidism and ophthalmopathy. Overall study results and limits: The model forecast ophthalmopathy, anticipating it by a median about 7 months before onset.

With regard to this clonotype: Its antigen is as yet unknown.

Reasons for excluding patients were uncontrolled infection, other autoimmune disease, pregnancy or lactation. On the basis of clinical symptoms, serum thyroxine and TRAb, thyroid ultrasound and orbital computed tomography, diagnoses were made. Blood from later-ophthalmopathy patients was taken at first hyperthyroidism diagnosis. Germline trimming cut 4 bases from V and 4 bases from J; bases unmatched to any gene: 7. Germline values: CDR1 SGHNT, CDR2 YYREEE (reference sequence). This CDR3 contains 15 residues. TCR beta CDR3 sequences were amplified from RNA transcripts. Primed by the HTBI set, a first-round RT-PCR was run on the TCR CDR3. TCRdb processed the multiplex PCR reads anew with MiXCR; each CDR3 protein has one entry. The sample includes roughly 360,000 distinct CDR3 sequences, approximately 13% of them seen just once.

The origin of this receptor is a young man with Graves' hyperthyroidism that later progressed to Graves' ophthalmopathy. The chain carries TRBV5-4 and TRBJ2-3; 9 bases agree with TRBD2. The sequenced material came from blood. CDR3 in amino acids: CASSLTGTSPDTQYF. Written as DNA, the CDR3 is TGTGCCAGCAGCCTTACCGGGACTAGCCCAGATACGCAGTATTTT.